The 32 T cell receptor beta chains below come from one sample, sequenced in a study of T cells in Graves' hyperthyroidism and ophthalmopathy. The investigators amplified TCR beta CDR3 regions from RNA transcripts. First-round RT-PCR targeting the TCR CDR3 was performed with the HTBI primer set. TCRdb re-derived calls from the multiplex PCR reads in MiXCR, one entry per CDR3 protein. Of hundreds of thousands of distinct CDR3 sequences in the sample, around 15% were seen once. Sample: blood. These receptors all stem from a woman aged 18 to 35 with Graves' hyperthyroidism.

This clonotype was found a few times. The chain carries TRBV20-1 and TRBJ2-7; TRBD2 matches 11 bases. V trimming: 5 bases; J trimming: 5 bases; junction bases outside the gene matches: 11. Germline values: CDR1 DFQATT, CDR2 SNEGSKA (reference sequence). CDR3 length equals 15 residues. Written as DNA, the CDR3 is TGCAGTGCTGAAGTAGCGGGAGGGCCATATAACGAGCAGTACTTC. As protein: CSAEVAGGPYNEQYF.

This clonotype was observed a few times. Here the CDR3 DNA reads TGCAGCTTCGGCACTAGCGGGGGGGCCTACACGCAGTATTTT. Translated, it gives CSFGTSGGAYTQYF. The gene calls are TRBV29-1 and TRBJ2-3; 13 bases match TRBD2. CDR1 and CDR2 (germline): SQVTM, ANQGSEA. V dropped 8 bases and J dropped 9; count of bases not matched to a gene: 11. The CDR3 length is 14 residues.

Many counts were recorded for this clonotype. CDR3 residues: CASSRGDSDEQYF. CDR3 in DNA: TGTGCCAGCAGTAGAGGGGATTCGGACGAGCAGTACTTC. V usage is TRBV6-1 and J usage is TRBJ2-7; D is tentatively TRBD1 or TRBD2 (5 bases each). The V gene's germline CDR1 is MNHNS and CDR2 SASEGT. With 5 bases removed from V and 5 bases from J, the gap between germline ends came to 13 bases. The CDR3 contains 13 residues.

The chain has TRBV20-1 and TRBJ2-5; D possibly uses TRBD1 or TRBD2 (6 bases each). Germline-derived CDR1 and CDR2 are DFQATT and SNEGSKA (reference sequence). The V end lost 3 bases, the J end lost 0 bases, and 14 bases lay between the germline ends. This CDR3 contains 15 residues. CDR3 amino acids: CSASDEGDYQETQYF. CDR3 DNA sequence: TGCAGTGCTAGTGACGAGGGGGACTACCAAGAGACCCAGTACTTC.

The table lists this clonotype with many counts. V usage is TRBV11-2 and J usage is TRBJ1-2, with D perhaps TRBD1 (6 bases). Germline values: CDR1 SGHAT, CDR2 FQNNGV. Trimming stripped 5 bases from V and 8 bases from J, with 18 bases between. This CDR3 contains 14 residues. The chain's CDR3 is CASSPKQGEGGYTF. The CDR3 DNA sequence: TGTGCCAGCAGCCCGAAACAGGGTGAGGGCGGCTACACCTTC.

This clonotype appeared a few times. Sequence at one end of the junction differs from germline and may be a read error. The chain joins TRBV20-1 to TRBJ2-1, with TRBD2 matching 7 bases. CDR1 is DFQATT and CDR2 is SNEGSKA in the germline V gene (reference sequence). This CDR3 spans 18 amino acids. In DNA, the CDR3 is TGCAGTGCTAGAGATCTTAGTACGGGCGGGAGATCCTGCAATGAGCAGTTCTTC. It specifies CSARDLSTGGRSCNEQFF.

This clonotype occurred a few times. V usage is TRBV15 and J usage is TRBJ1-4, with 11 bases aligning to TRBD1. The germline gives CDR1 LNHNV, CDR2 YYDKDF (reference sequence). V lost 3 bases and J lost 7; bases outside the gene matches: 4. This CDR3 has 15 residues. CDR3 sequence reads: CATSRDRGQGEKLFF. CDR3 nucleotides: TGTGCCACCAGCAGGGACAGGGGGCAGGGTGAAAAACTGTTTTTT. Filled out from reference TRBV15 and TRBJ1-4, the complete variable domain reads DAMVIQNPRYQVTQFGKPVTLSCSQTLNHNVMYWYQQKSSQAPKLLFHYYDKDFNNEADTPDNFQSRRPNTSFCFLDIRSPGLGDTAMYLCATSRDRGQGEKLFFGSGTQLSVL.

This clonotype was detected only a few times. This sequence joins TRBV2 and TRBJ1-1; no firm D call. The germline gives CDR1 SNHLY, CDR2 FYNNEI. V was clipped by 3 bases and J by 11 bases, with 19 bases between them. The CDR3 is 14 amino acids. CDR3: CASSDKKGTTSAFF. CDR3 sequence (DNA): TGTGCCAGCAGTGATAAAAAGGGAACAACGTCGGCTTTCTTT.

This clonotype was counted many times. The V gene is TRBV7-9, the J gene TRBJ2-1; 8 bases fit TRBD2. This CDR3 region has 16 residues. V shed 4 bases and J 2 bases; nucleotides not matched to a gene: 7. CDR1 is SEHNR and CDR2 is FQNEAQ in the germline V gene (reference sequence). This CDR3 is CASSSPSGWAYNEQFF. The DNA for the CDR3 is TGTGCCAGCAGCTCTCCTAGCGGGTGGGCCTACAATGAGCAGTTCTTC.

In this sample, this clonotype turned up many times. The junction shows a germline mismatch at one end, possibly a read error. The J gene is TRBJ2-6, the V gene TRBV20-1, with D possibly being TRBD1 (5 bases). CDR1 DFQATT and CDR2 SNEGSKA come from the germline V gene (reference sequence). This CDR3 spans 14 amino acids. Written as DNA, the CDR3 is TGCAGTGCGAGAGTGGGGCCTGGGGCCAACGTCCTGACTTTC. It codes for CSARVGPGANVLTF.

This clonotype occurred many times. The chain couples TRBV11-2 to TRBJ2-1, with TRBD1 as a possible D gene (5 bases). V lost 5 bases and J 1 base, leaving 15 bases between the germline ends. The CDR3 extends over 16 amino acids. CDR1 is SGHAT, CDR2 FQNNGV, per germline. For the CDR3, the DNA is TGTGCCAGCAGCCCCCGGCAGGGTCTATCCTACAATGAGCAGTTCTTC. It codes for CASSPRQGLSYNEQFF.

Many counts were recorded for this clonotype. The V and J genes are TRBV15 and TRBJ2-3, with D perhaps given as TRBD1 or TRBD2 (5 bases each). CDR1 LNHNV and CDR2 YYDKDF come from the germline V gene (reference sequence). This CDR3 region has 16 residues. With 0 bases removed from V and 2 bases from J, the gap between germline ends came to 12 bases. As DNA, the CDR3 is TGTGCCACCAGCAGAGACGGGACGGTAAACACAGATACGCAGTATTTT. Amino acid sequence: CATSRDGTVNTDTQYF.

The chain couples TRBV5-1 to TRBJ2-2; 11 bases agree with TRBD2. Germline V gene lookup returns CDR1 SGHRS and CDR2 YFSETQ. J gave up 6 bases and V 0 bases, and 4 bases lay outside the gene matches. The CDR3 covers 16 residues. The CDR3 sequence: CASSLGLAGYAGELFF. The CDR3 nucleotides read TGCGCCAGCAGCTTGGGACTAGCGGGATACGCCGGGGAGCTGTTTTTT.

V and J are TRBV7-9 and TRBJ2-7; D gene unclear. The CDR3 spans 14 residues. The ends were cut back, 4 bases at V and 0 bases at J, with 10 bases in the middle. The germline V gene encodes CDR1 SEHNR and CDR2 FQNEAQ (reference sequence). Here the CDR3 DNA reads TGTGCCAGCAGCTCACAAGGGAACTCCTACGAGCAGTACTTC. This translates into CASSSQGNSYEQYF.

In regard to this clonotype: A much larger clone sits a single nucleotide away, making a read error possible. Without the conserved terminal phenylalanine or tryptophan, this CDR3 likely stems from a read error. CDR3 residues: CSANPGDRYEQYL. The CDR3 DNA reads TGCAGTGCGAACCCAGGGGACCGTTACGAGCAGTACTTA. This rearrangement joins TRBV20-1 to TRBJ2-7; the D gene is possibly TRBD1 (6 bases). From germline, CDR1 is DFQATT and CDR2 SNEGSKA (reference sequence). Trimming removed 6 bases from V and 4 bases from J, with 16 bases in between. This CDR3 region has 13 residues.

Many counts were recorded for this clonotype. This rearrangement joins TRBV4-1 to TRBJ1-1, with unresolved D. Trimming took off 1 base at V and 1 base at J, with 7 bases between the two ends. The CDR3 is made up of 14 amino acids. The germline V gene has CDR1 MGHRA and CDR2 YSYEKL. The CDR3 coding sequence is TGCGCCAGCAGCCAAGGGGAGGGGAACACTGAAGCTTTCTTT. Translating it yields CASSQGEGNTEAFF.

The rearrangement links TRBV20-1 to TRBJ2-5, with D uncertain. There are 11 residues in the CDR3. Germline CDR1 DFQATT, CDR2 SNEGSKA (reference sequence). V dropped 3 bases and J dropped 5 bases, with 7 bases sitting between them. The CDR3 here is CSASLSETQYF. CDR3 nucleotides: TGCAGTGCTAGCCTAAGCGAGACCCAGTACTTC.

The chain combines TRBV7-9 with TRBJ2-7, with 7 bases identical to TRBD2. Germline V gene sequence: CDR1 SEHNR, CDR2 FQNEAQ (reference sequence). CDR3 length: 16 amino acids. After removal of 4 bases from V and 3 bases from J, the junction contained 12 bases not matched to a gene. DNA of the CDR3: TGTGCCAGCAGCTCCCCCCGGGGCGGGAGTATCTACGAGCAGTACTTC. This codes for CASSSPRGGSIYEQYF.

The J gene is TRBJ2-3, the V gene TRBV19, with 7 bases aligning to TRBD1. The CDR3 contains 13 residues. Germline loops: CDR1 LNHDA, CDR2 SQIVND (reference sequence). V dropped 4 bases and J dropped 3; count of bases not matched to a gene: 1. CDR3 sequence (DNA): TGTGCCAGTAGTAAACAGGGGACAGATACGCAGTATTTT. Protein product: CASSKQGTDTQYF.

As for this clonotype: A much larger clone differs from this one at a single base, so this may be a read error. The V call is TRBV28, the J call TRBJ2-7; D remains ambiguous. Germline V gene sequence: CDR1 MDHEN, CDR2 SYDVKM. The CDR3 runs to 14 residues. The CDR3 region has the DNA TGTGTCAGCAGCAGACCGACACCCCCCTACGAGCAGTACTTC. This gives the protein CVSSRPTPPYEQYF.

This clonotype occurred many times. The CDR3 loop reads CASSRPGQSYEQYF. The CDR3 region has the DNA TGTGCCAGCAGTCGACCGGGACAGTCCTACGAGCAGTACTTC. The chain is built from TRBV6-1 and TRBJ2-7; TRBD1 agrees at 7 bases. Germline V gives CDR1 MNHNS, CDR2 SASEGT. CDR3 length: 14 residues. After removal of 5 bases from V and 1 base from J, the junction contained 5 bases not matched to a gene.

Many counts were recorded for this clonotype. The rearrangement links TRBV4-3 to TRBJ2-1, with D tentatively TRBD2 (5 bases). CDR3 length: 17 residues. Trimming removed 0 bases from V and 8 bases from J, with 20 bases in between. Germline values: CDR1 LGHNA, CDR2 YSLEER. CDR3 coding DNA: TGCGCCAGCAGCCAAGAGGAGAGAGGGTTAAAGAAAGATGAGCAGTTCTTC. This codes for CASSQEERGLKKDEQFF.

This clonotype was observed a few times. Here the CDR3 DNA reads TGTGCCAGCAGTGACAGTCCAGGGACCCAGTACTTC. It yields the protein CASSDSPGTQYF. The chain has TRBV6-1 and TRBJ2-5; D is undetermined. This CDR3 is 12 amino acids long. Germline loops: CDR1 MNHNS, CDR2 SASEGT. Trimming removed 3 bases from V and 7 bases from J, with 9 bases in between.

The V and J genes are TRBV29-1 and TRBJ1-5, with 9 positions matching TRBD1. Trimming removed 6 bases from V and 0 bases from J; junction bases left unmatched: 3. Germline CDR1 is SQVTM and CDR2 is ANQGSEA. There are 14 residues in the CDR3. The CDR3 nucleotides are TGCAGCGTCCGACAGGGGGGTAGCAATCAGCCCCAGCATTTT. This codes for CSVRQGGSNQPQHF.

The sample holds a few counts of this clonotype. CDR3 sequence (DNA): TGTGCCAGCAGCTCCTATGGCGGAGATACGCAGTATTTT. Protein product: CASSSYGGDTQYF. The V and J genes are TRBV7-8 and TRBJ2-3; D gene unclear. CDR1 is SGHVS, CDR2 FQNEAQ, per germline. The CDR3 has 13 residues. The germline V and J ends were trimmed by 4 bases and 5 bases, with 10 bases remaining between them.

This clonotype was recorded at least ten times. The chain has TRBV11-2 and TRBJ2-1; 9 nucleotides agree with TRBD2. Germline CDR1 reads SGHAT; CDR2 reads FQNNGV. This CDR3 spans 15 amino acids. V was pared by 0 bases and J by 7 bases, with 4 bases of the junction left unmatched. The CDR3 spells CASSLELAGKNEQFF. CDR3 bases: TGTGCCAGCAGCTTAGAACTAGCGGGTAAGAATGAGCAGTTCTTC.

V and J are TRBV20-1 and TRBJ2-7; 7 bases align to TRBD1. Germline loops: CDR1 DFQATT, CDR2 SNEGSKA (reference sequence). The CDR3 loop spans 15 amino acids. The junction had 11 bases not matched to a gene; V was cut back by 1 base and J by 5 bases. Written as DNA, the CDR3 is TGCAGTGCTAGAGCTCCAAGACAGGGTAACAACGAGCAGTACTTC. Translated: CSARAPRQGNNEQYF.

This clonotype was counted many times. The chain joins TRBV28 to TRBJ2-2, with D possibly being TRBD2 (5 bases). This CDR3 spans 14 amino acids. Germline loops: CDR1 MDHEN, CDR2 SYDVKM. The V end was cut by 6 bases, the J end by 0 bases, with 8 bases between. CDR3 sequence reads: CASRPLANTGELFF. The CDR3 coding sequence is TGTGCCAGCAGACCACTAGCGAACACCGGGGAGCTGTTTTTT.

A few counts support this clonotype. The V and J genes are TRBV6-1 and TRBJ2-1; D not resolved. V was trimmed by 3 bases and J by 0 bases, leaving 12 bases between them. The germline gives CDR1 MNHNS, CDR2 SASEGT. CDR3 size: 16 residues. CDR3 loop: CASSESLYSSYNEQFF. In DNA, the CDR3 is TGTGCCAGCAGTGAGTCCCTCTACAGCTCCTACAATGAGCAGTTCTTC.

The chain has TRBV6-2 or TRBV6-3 and TRBJ1-1, with no clear D. This CDR3 is 14 amino acids long. The V end was cut by 2 bases, the J end by 0 bases, with 7 bases between. Germline V gives CDR1 MNHEY, CDR2 SVGEGT. In DNA, the CDR3 is TGTGCCAGCAGTTACGGCAAAATGAACACTGAAGCTTTCTTT. This sequence encodes CASSYGKMNTEAFF.

This clonotype showed up just a few times. The chain recombines TRBV20-1 with TRBJ2-7; D gene uncertain. V was pared by 4 bases and J by 0 bases, with 16 bases between. Germline CDR1 DFQATT, CDR2 SNEGSKA (reference sequence). CDR3 length: 15 amino acids. The CDR3 reads CSATQAAVSSYEQYF. The CDR3 nucleotides are TGCAGTGCTACCCAGGCGGCGGTTAGCTCCTACGAGCAGTACTTC.

Only a few counts were recorded for this clonotype. The chain links TRBV7-3 to TRBJ2-2, with 7 bases identical to TRBD1. CDR1 SGHTA and CDR2 FQGTGA come from the germline V gene. The CDR3 spans 14 residues. Germline trimming cut 5 bases from V and 6 bases from J; bases unmatched to any gene: 6. This CDR3 reads CASSKDRVAGELFF. In DNA form, the CDR3 reads TGTGCCAGCAGCAAAGACAGGGTAGCCGGGGAGCTGTTTTTT.